Listed below are T cell receptor beta chains from one sample, sequenced in a study of T cells in Graves' hyperthyroidism and ophthalmopathy. TCRdb fed the multiplex PCR reads into MiXCR, producing one record per CDR3 protein. The sample includes hundreds of thousands of distinct CDR3 sequences, 12% to 15% of them seen just once. Sequenced: blood. The receptors were gathered from a woman aged 18-29 years with Graves' hyperthyroidism. Each CDR3 is given with its conserved first and last residue. D genes are given only for firm matches. The size of a clone is reported for some rows only, either as once, few or many, or as a class for expanded clones.

TRBV7-9	few	-	TRBJ1-6	TGTGCCAGCAGCTTAGCGACCGGCACACCCCTCCACTTT	CASSLATGTPLHF
TRBV6-1	many	-	TRBJ2-1	TGTGCCACCGTGATAAACAATGAGCAGTTCTTC	CATVINNEQFF
TRBV28	many	-	TRBJ2-7	TGTGCCAGCAGTTTTGGGTCCTACGAGCAGTACTTC	CASSFGSYEQYF
TRBV7-8	-	TRBD1	TRBJ2-2	TGTGCCAGCAGCTCCTGGACAGGGGGAGCCGGGGAGCTGTTTTTT	CASSSWTGGAGELFF
TRBV28	many	-	TRBJ1-1	TGTGCCAGCAGTAAAGGGGGACAGAACACTGAAGCTTTCTTT	CASSKGGQNTEAFF
TRBV5-5	many	-	TRBJ2-1	TGTGCCAGCAGCTTGGTAGGAGGGAGTGATGAGCAGTTCTTC	CASSLVGGSDEQFF
TRBV11-2	-	TRBD1	TRBJ2-7	TGTGCCAGCAGCTCTCAAGTGGTGGACAGGGTTTACGAGCAGTACTTC	CASSSQVVDRVYEQYF
TRBV6-5	many	-	TRBJ2-1	TGTGCCAGCAGTTACTCGACAGGCCTCAGCGAGCAGTTCTTC	CASSYSTGLSEQFF
TRBV29-1	-	TRBD1	TRBJ1-1	TGCAGCGTTGAAGAAGGGACAGGGCGGGATGAAGCTTTCTTT	CSVEEGTGRDEAFF
TRBV28	many	TRBD1	TRBJ2-1	TGTGCCAGCAGTCCACCACCCGAGGGGGCGAATGAGCAGTTCTTC	CASSPPPEGANEQFF
TRBV27	-	TRBD2	TRBJ2-3	TGTGCCAGCAGTTTATTTTATCGAGGGCTAGCGGGAACAGATACGCAGTATTTT	CASSLFYRGLAGTDTQYF
TRBV27	-	TRBD2	TRBJ2-1	TGTGCCACCGGGGGACTAGCGGGAGTTCATGAGCAGTTCTTC	CATGGLAGVHEQFF
TRBV6-1	many	TRBD1	TRBJ2-1	TGTGCCAGCAGAGCCGGGACAGATTACAATGAGCAGTTCTTC	CASRAGTDYNEQFF
TRBV11-2	many	-	TRBJ2-2	TGTGCCAGCAGGTGGCTGACAAACACCGGGGAGCTGTTTTTT	CASRWLTNTGELFF
TRBV7-9	many	TRBD1	TRBJ2-7	TGTGCCAGCAGCCCGGGACAGGGCGGGGTCGAGCAGTACTTC	CASSPGQGGVEQYF
TRBV12-3/TRBV12-4	many	TRBD1	TRBJ2-3	TGTGCCAGCATCCCGGGACAGGCAAGCACAGATACGCAGTATTTT	CASIPGQASTDTQYF
TRBV3-1	many	-	TRBJ1-1	TGTGCCAGCAGTCCAGGGGTATTAAACACTGAAGCTTTCTTT	CASSPGVLNTEAFF
TRBV28	-	TRBD1	TRBJ2-3	TGTGCCAGCAAGCGGACAGGGGCAGATACGCAGTATTTT	CASKRTGADTQYF
TRBV6-1	-	TRBD2	TRBJ2-5	TGTGCCAGCAGCTTGCGGGCGGGAGGGCCGTCTCGAGAGACCCAGTACTTC	CASSLRAGGPSRETQYF
TRBV5-1	many	TRBD1	TRBJ2-7	TGCGCCAGCAGCTTTAGAGGGGGCGACGAGCAGTACTTC	CASSFRGGDEQYF
TRBV6-6	many	-	TRBJ2-1	TGTGCCAGCAGTTACTCGCGAATTTGGGGTGAGGATGAGCAGTTCTTC	CASSYSRIWGEDEQFF
TRBV6-2/TRBV6-3	many	TRBD1	TRBJ2-2	TGTGCCAGCAGCTGGACAGGGGGGTCCGGGGAGCTGTTTTTT	CASSWTGGSGELFF
TRBV11-3	many	-	TRBJ2-7	TGTGCCAGCAGTTTAGGGGATTGGACCCAGAGCTCCTACGAGCAGTACTTC	CASSLGDWTQSSYEQYF
TRBV20-1	many	TRBD2	TRBJ2-5	TGCAGTGCTTTTACTAGCGCCCAAGAGACCCAGTACTTC	CSAFTSAQETQYF
TRBV19	-	TRBD2	TRBJ2-2	TGTGCCAGTAGCCCGGGACTAGCGGTCACCGGGGAGCTGTTTTTT	CASSPGLAVTGELFF
TRBV7-9	-	TRBD2	TRBJ2-7	TGTGCCAGCAGCTTAAGTCCGACTAGCTTTTACAATGAGCAGTACTTC	CASSLSPTSFYNEQYF
TRBV28	many	-	TRBJ2-2	TGTGCCAGCAGTTTAGTGGCTGGTTTAAGGACCGGGGAGCTGTTTTTT	CASSLVAGLRTGELFF
TRBV25-1	-	TRBD2	TRBJ2-5	TGTGCCTCAAGGGGACTAGGGGGGTTACAAGAGACCCAGTACTTC	CASRGLGGLQETQYF
TRBV28	few	TRBD1	TRBJ2-1	TGTGCCAGCAGTTCGACCGGGACAGGTTCATATGAGCAGTTCTTC	CASSSTGTGSYEQFF
TRBV6-4	-	TRBD2	TRBJ2-5	TGTGCCAGCAGTGCGGAACTAGCGGGAGAGGAGACCCAGTACTTC	CASSAELAGEETQYF
TRBV14	few	TRBD2	TRBJ2-1	TGTGCCAGCAGCCAAGATCAGTGGCTAGCGGGTTACAATGAGCAGTTCTTC	CASSQDQWLAGYNEQFF
TRBV7-9	many	TRBD2	TRBJ2-1	TGTGCCAGCAGCTTAAGAGGACTAGCGGGAGCGAGCTCCTACAATGAGCAGTTCTTC	CASSLRGLAGASSYNEQFF
TRBV29-1	many	TRBD2	TRBJ2-5	TGCAGCGTTGCTAGCGGGGAGGAGACCCAGTACTTC	CSVASGEETQYF
TRBV29-1	many	-	TRBJ2-5	TGCAGCGTAGAAGGGGAGACCCAGTACTTC	CSVEGETQYF
TRBV12-3/TRBV12-4	-	-	TRBJ2-1	TGTGCCAGCAGCTGGGACCTCTACAATGAGCAGTTCTTC	CASSWDLYNEQFF
TRBV30	many	-	TRBJ1-1	TGTGCCTGGAGCCGTGGGGGGACCCTAGAGAACACTGAAGCTTTCTTT	CAWSRGGTLENTEAFF
TRBV11-2	many	TRBD2	TRBJ2-7	TGTGCCAGCAGCCCGGGGGGGGGCGGCGAGCAGTACTTC	CASSPGGGGEQYF
TRBV25-1	few	TRBD2	TRBJ2-7	TGTGCCAGCAGACTAGCGGGGGGTCGCGAGCAGTACTTC	CASRLAGGREQYF
TRBV24-1	-	-	TRBJ2-7	TGTGCCACCAGTGACCCGGATAGGGGTGAGCAGTACTTC	CATSDPDRGEQYF
TRBV6-1	-	-	TRBJ1-2	TGTGCCAGCAGTTATGGGAGGGTTCCTAACTATGGCTACACCTTC	CASSYGRVPNYGYTF
TRBV10-3	many	-	TRBJ2-3	TGTGCCATCAGTGCCGGGACTTTACCAGATACGCAGTATTTT	CAISAGTLPDTQYF
TRBV6-2/TRBV6-3	-	TRBD1	TRBJ1-5	TGTGCCAGCAGTCGACAGGGGGCCCAGCCCCAGCATTTT	CASSRQGAQPQHF
TRBV27	many	-	TRBJ2-7	TGTGCCAGCAGTTTGAGCGGATCCCTCTACGAGCAGTACTTC	CASSLSGSLYEQYF
TRBV6-4	few	TRBD2	TRBJ2-3	TGTGCCAGCAGTCCCTCAGCGGGAGACGGAGATACGCAGTATTTT	CASSPSAGDGDTQYF
TRBV9	-	-	TRBJ2-7	TGTGCCAGCAGCGTCGACCCAGGGCAGGGAGAGCAGTACTTC	CASSVDPGQGEQYF
TRBV5-5	few	-	TRBJ1-1	TGTGCCAGCAGCTTGGACTGGGGGGATACTGAAGCTTTCTTT	CASSLDWGDTEAFF
TRBV5-4	few	-	TRBJ1-5	TGTGCCAGCAGCTCCGGGCTACGCAATCAGCCCCAGCATTTT	CASSSGLRNQPQHF
TRBV20-1	many	-	TRBJ2-7	TGCAGTGCTAGAGATACAGGCGGGGGCCACGAGCAGTACTTC	CSARDTGGGHEQYF
TRBV19	many	-	TRBJ2-4	TGTGCCAGTAGTATGAAGATAGCGTTCCGCTTCTGGCTGGGGGCCAAAAACATTCAGTACTTC	CASSMKIAFRFWLGAKNIQYF
TRBV24-1	-	-	TRBJ2-1	TGTGCCACCAGTGATTTGGCTAGCAGGAAGTGGAATGAGCAGTTCTTC	CATSDLASRKWNEQFF
TRBV11-2	-	-	TRBJ2-1	TGTGCCAGCAGCTTCTGGGAGGAGAGCTCCTACAATGAGCAGTTCTTC	CASSFWEESSYNEQFF
TRBV29-1	few	-	TRBJ1-1	TGCAGCGTTGCCACGAACACTGAAGCTTTCTTT	CSVATNTEAFF
TRBV7-9	-	-	TRBJ2-1	TGTGCCAGCAGCGGGCTCTCCAATGAGCAGTTCTTC	CASSGLSNEQFF